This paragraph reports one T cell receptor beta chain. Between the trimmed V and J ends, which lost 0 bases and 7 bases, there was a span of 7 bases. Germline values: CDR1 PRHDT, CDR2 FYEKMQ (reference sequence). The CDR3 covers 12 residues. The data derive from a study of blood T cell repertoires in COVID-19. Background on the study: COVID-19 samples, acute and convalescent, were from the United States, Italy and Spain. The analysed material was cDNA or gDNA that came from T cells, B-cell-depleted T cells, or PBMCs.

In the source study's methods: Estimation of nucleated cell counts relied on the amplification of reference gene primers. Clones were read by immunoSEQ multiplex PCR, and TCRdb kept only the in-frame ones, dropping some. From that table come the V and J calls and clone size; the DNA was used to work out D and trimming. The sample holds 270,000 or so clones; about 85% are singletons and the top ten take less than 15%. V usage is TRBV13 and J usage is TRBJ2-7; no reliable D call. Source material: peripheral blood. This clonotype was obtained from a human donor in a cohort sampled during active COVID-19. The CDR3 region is CASSLGWQEQYF. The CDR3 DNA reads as TGTGCCAGCAGCTTAGGGTGGCAGGAGCAGTACTTC.